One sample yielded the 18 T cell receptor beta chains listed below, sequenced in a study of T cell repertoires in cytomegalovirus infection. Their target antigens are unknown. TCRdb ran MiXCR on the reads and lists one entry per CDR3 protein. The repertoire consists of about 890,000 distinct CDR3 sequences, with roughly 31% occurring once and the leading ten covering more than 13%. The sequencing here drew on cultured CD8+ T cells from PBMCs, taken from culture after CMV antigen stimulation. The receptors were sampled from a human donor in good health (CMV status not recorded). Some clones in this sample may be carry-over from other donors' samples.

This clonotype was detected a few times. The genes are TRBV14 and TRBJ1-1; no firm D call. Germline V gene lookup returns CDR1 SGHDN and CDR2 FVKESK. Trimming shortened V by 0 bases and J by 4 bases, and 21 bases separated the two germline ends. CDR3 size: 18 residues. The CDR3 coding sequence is TGTGCCAGCAGCCAAGAAACCTATCTCGGGTCTTGGGGCACTGAAGCTTTCTTT. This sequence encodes CASSQETYLGSWGTEAFF.

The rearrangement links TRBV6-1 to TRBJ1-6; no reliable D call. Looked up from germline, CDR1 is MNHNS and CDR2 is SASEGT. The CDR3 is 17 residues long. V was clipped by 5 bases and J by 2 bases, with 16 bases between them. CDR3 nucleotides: TGTGCCAGCAGTAGGAAGTGGTGGTCTACCTATAATTCACCCCTCCACTTT. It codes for CASSRKWWSTYNSPLHF.

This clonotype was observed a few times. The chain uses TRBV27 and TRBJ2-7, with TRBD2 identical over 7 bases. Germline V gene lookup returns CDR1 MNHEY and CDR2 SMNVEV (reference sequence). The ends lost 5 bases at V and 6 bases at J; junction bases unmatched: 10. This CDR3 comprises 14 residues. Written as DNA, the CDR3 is TGTGCCAGCAGTCCCGGACTAGAGTGGTCCGAGCAGTACTTC. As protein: CASSPGLEWSEQYF.

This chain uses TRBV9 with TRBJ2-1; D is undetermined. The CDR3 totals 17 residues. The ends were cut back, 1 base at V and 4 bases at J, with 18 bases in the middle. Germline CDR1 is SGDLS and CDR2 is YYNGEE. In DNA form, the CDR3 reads TGTGCCAGCAGCGTACGAGACTCCGGTGGCGCGTACAATGAGCAGTTCTTC. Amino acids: CASSVRDSGGAYNEQFF.

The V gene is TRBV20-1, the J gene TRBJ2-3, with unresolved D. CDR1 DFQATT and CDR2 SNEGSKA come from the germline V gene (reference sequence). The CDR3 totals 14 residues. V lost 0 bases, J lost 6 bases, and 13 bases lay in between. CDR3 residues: CSARDRYETDTQYF. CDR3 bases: TGCAGTGCTAGAGATCGGTACGAAACGGATACGCAGTATTTT.

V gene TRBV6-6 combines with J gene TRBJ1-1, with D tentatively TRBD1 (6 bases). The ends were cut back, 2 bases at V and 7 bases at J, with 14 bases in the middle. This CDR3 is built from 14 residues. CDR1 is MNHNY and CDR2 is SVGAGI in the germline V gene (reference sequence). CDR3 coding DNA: TGTGCCAGCAGTTACGTGTCAGGGGCTGGTGAAGCTTTCTTT. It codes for CASSYVSGAGEAFF.

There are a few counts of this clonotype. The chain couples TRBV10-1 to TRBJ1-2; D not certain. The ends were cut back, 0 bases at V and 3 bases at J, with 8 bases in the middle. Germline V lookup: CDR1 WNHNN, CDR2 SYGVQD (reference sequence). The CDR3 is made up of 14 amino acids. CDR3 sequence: CASSESVSHYGYTF. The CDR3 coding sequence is TGCGCCAGCAGTGAGTCGGTCAGCCACTATGGCTACACCTTC.

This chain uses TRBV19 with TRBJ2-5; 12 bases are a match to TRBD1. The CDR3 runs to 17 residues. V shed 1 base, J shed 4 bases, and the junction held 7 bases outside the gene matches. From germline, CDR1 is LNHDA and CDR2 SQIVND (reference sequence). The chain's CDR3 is CASSIGWGQGAAETQYF. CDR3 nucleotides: TGTGCCAGTAGTATAGGGTGGGGACAGGGGGCCGCAGAGACCCAGTACTTC.

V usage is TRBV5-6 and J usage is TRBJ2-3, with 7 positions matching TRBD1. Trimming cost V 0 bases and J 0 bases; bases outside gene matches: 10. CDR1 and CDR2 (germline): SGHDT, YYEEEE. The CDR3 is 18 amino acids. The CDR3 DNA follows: TGTGCCAGCAGCTTGGCTTCCTTTCGGGACAGAAGCACAGATACGCAGTATTTT. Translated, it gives CASSLASFRDRSTDTQYF.

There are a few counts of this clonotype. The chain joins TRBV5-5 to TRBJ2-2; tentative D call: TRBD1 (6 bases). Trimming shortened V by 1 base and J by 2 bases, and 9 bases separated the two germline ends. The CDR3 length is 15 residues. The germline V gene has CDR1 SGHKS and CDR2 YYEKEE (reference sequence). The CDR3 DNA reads TGTGCCAGCAGCTTGTGGGACACAAACACCGGGGAGCTGTTTTTT. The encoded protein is CASSLWDTNTGELFF. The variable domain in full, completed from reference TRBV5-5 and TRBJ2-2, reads DAGVTQSPTHLIKTRGQQVTLRCSPISGHKSVSWYQQVLGQGPQFIFQYYEKEERGRGNFPDRFSARQFPNYSSELNVNALLLGDSALYLCASSLWDTNTGELFFGEGSRLTVL.

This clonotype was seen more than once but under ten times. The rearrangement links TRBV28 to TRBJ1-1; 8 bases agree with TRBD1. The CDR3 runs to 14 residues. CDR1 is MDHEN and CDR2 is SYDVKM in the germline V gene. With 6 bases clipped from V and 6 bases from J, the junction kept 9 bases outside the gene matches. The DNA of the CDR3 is TGTGCCAGCAGCTACCCTTCGACAGGGGCTGAAGCTTTCTTT. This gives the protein CASSYPSTGAEAFF.

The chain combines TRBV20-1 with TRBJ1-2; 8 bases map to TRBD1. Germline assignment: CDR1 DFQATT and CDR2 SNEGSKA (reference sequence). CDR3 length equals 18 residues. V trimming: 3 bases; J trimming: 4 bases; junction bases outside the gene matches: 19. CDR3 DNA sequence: TGCAGTGCTAGGGCGACAGGGGTAAACGGGTCCGGGCGCTATGGCTACACCTTC. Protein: CSARATGVNGSGRYGYTF.

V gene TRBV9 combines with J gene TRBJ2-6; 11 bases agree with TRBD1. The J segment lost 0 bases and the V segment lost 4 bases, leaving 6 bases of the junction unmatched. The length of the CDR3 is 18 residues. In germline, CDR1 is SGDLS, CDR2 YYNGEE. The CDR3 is CASSLPGTGGSGANVLTF. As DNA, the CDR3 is TGTGCCAGCAGCCTCCCCGGGACAGGGGGCTCTGGGGCCAACGTCCTGACTTTC.

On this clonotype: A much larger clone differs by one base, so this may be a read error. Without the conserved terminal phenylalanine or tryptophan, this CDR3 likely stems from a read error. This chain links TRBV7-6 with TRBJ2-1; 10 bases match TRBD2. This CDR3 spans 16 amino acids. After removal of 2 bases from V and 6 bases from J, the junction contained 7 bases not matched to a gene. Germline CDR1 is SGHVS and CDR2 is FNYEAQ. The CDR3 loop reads CASSLLTSGARNEQFS. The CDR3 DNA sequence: TGTGCCAGCAGCTTACTCACTAGCGGGGCCCGCAATGAGCAGTTCTCC.

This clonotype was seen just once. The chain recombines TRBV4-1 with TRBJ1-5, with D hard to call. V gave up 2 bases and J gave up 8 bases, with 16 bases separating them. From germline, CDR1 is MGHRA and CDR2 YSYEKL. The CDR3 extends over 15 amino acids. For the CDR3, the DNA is TGCGCCAGCAGCCAACAGCACATCGAGGGTGAGCCCCAGCATTTT. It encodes CASSQQHIEGEPQHF.

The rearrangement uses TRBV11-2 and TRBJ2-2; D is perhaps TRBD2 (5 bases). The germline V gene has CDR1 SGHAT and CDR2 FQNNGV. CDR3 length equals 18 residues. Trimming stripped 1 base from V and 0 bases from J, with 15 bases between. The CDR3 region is CASSLAVWETANTGELFF. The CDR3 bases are TGTGCCAGCAGCTTAGCCGTCTGGGAGACCGCGAACACCGGGGAGCTGTTTTTT.

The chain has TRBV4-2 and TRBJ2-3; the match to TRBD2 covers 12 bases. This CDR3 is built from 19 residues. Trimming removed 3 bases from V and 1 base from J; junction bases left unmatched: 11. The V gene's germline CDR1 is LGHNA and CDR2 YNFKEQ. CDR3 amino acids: CASSQFLQLAGGGTDTQYF. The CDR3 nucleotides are TGTGCCAGCAGCCAGTTTCTTCAACTAGCGGGGGGTGGCACAGATACGCAGTATTTT.

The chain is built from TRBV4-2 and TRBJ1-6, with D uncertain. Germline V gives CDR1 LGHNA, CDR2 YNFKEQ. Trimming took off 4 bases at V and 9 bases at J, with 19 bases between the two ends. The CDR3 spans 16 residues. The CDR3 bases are TGTGCCAGCAGCCCCCAAGTGGGCTATCACGGTTCACCCCTCCACTTT. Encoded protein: CASSPQVGYHGSPLHF.